This T cell receptor (beta chain) was identified in a study of OX40 agonist ivuxolimab in advanced cancers. In this sample, this clone turned up a few times. The data were produced by immunoSEQ multiplex PCR, yet TCRdb's version contains in-frame clones alone and is incomplete. The data contain around 56,000 clones, roughly four fifths of them singletons. A history of autoimmune disease or systemic immunosuppression excluded patients. CDR3 length: 16 amino acids. Germline assignment: CDR1 SGHDT and CDR2 YYEEEE. The V segment lost 2 bases and the J segment 5 bases; nucleotides outside the gene matches: 9.

The receptor comes from an adult with an advanced solid tumor such as melanoma, head and neck, liver or kidney cancer. The rearrangement joins TRBV5-6 to TRBJ2-5, with 10 bases that match TRBD2. Sequencing used CD4+ or CD8+ T cells sorted from blood, obtained in a trial of the OX40 agonist ivuxolimab. DNA of the CDR3: TGTGCCAGCAGCTTAAAGCGGGGGGGCTTGATTGAGACCCAGTACTTC. It codes for CASSLKRGGLIETQYF.